Below, 3 T cell receptor beta chains from the same sample are listed, as sequenced in a study of Ad26.COV2.S vaccination and SARS-CoV-2 variants. Repertoires were generated with immunoSEQ multiplex PCR, while TCRdb's copy carries only in-frame clones and drops some. The table lists around 300,000 clones, about 90% of them singletons, with 5% to 6.5% in the top ten. Treatment here: over 15 received Ad26.COV2.S at low or high dose, single or two shots; a few received placebo; per-sample allocation not given. Day 63 after the first injection of vaccine or placebo was the sampling time. The source was peripheral blood, collected in a trial of Ad26.COV2.S vaccine versus placebo. Every receptor here comes from a person between 18 and 65 years old who received the Ad26.COV2.S COVID-19 vaccine or a placebo.

CDR3 amino acids: CASSFPEVAKNIQYF. CDR3 nucleotides: TGTGCCAGCAGCTTCCCTGAGGTGGCCAAAAACATTCAGTACTTC. This rearrangement joins TRBV7-9 to TRBJ2-4; D ambiguous. Between the trimmed V and J ends, which lost 3 bases and 1 base, there was a span of 10 bases. The CDR3 covers 15 residues. Germline assignment: CDR1 SEHNR and CDR2 FQNEAQ (reference sequence).

The chain joins TRBV7-7 to TRBJ2-1; D may be TRBD1 or TRBD2 (5 bases each). Deletions cut 1 base from V and 1 base from J, with 8 bases between. The CDR3 consists of 15 residues. CDR1 SSHAT and CDR2 FNYEAQ come from the germline V gene (reference sequence). CDR3: CASSLVEGSYNEQFF. The DNA of the CDR3 is TGTGCCAGCAGCTTAGTAGAGGGGTCCTACAATGAGCAGTTCTTC.

The genes are TRBV20-1 and TRBJ1-4; D gene ambiguous. The CDR3 length is 11 residues. Germline CDR1 reads DFQATT; CDR2 reads SNEGSKA (reference sequence). V shed 6 bases and J shed 4 bases, with 6 bases lying between them. CDR3 region: CSAPGNEKLFF. The CDR3 DNA sequence: TGCAGTGCCCCGGGTAATGAAAAACTGTTTTTT.